The present TCR beta chain was sequenced within a study of blood T cell repertoires in COVID-19 (dated by TCRdb to the early 2020s). For the wider study: The collaborator samples originated in the United States, Italy and Spain and spanned the acute and convalescent phases of COVID-19. Subjects who had been exposed to COVID-19, were actively infected with it, or had recovered from it provided the deeply sampled blood TCRbeta repertoires that made up the dataset. A de-identified subject ID, COVID-19 status, age in years and sex were almost always included in the sample metadata. The prospective study material was composed of cDNA or gDNA derived from T cells, B-cell-depleted T cells, or PBMCs. A freely available public database, intended as a resource for researchers studying the immune response to SARS-CoV-2, is where the repertoires were released. Where available, HLA class I and class II types were taken from metadata supplied by the sample provider and were not determined by assay-based typing. The samples were drawn from two sources: the first 160 participants of the ongoing ImmuneRACE study, and 1,000 to 1,500 subjects contributed by 6 global collaborators. What the work shows at the level of the full study, not this receptor alone: The amount of clinical and demographic metadata varied by source and participant and was provided uncurated.

Turning to this clone: Its antigen remains undetermined. The record has no base qualities; no much larger clone is one base away.

Taken from cysteine to phenylalanine, the CDR3 has 14 residues. Only CDR3 DNA remains: 42 bases, in frame from the first base. CDR1 WNHNN and CDR2 SYGVQD were looked up in the germline V gene (reference sequence). From V the trimming removes 8 bases and from J it removes 4 bases, while the gene matches leave 7 bases of the junction unaccounted for. The immunoSEQ Assay, a bias-controlled multiplex PCR, was used to amplify TCRbeta CDR3 regions from genomic DNA. On the authors' methods: The number of nucleated cells in each sample was estimated by amplification of reference gene primers within the assay. Sequence reads were collapsed and filtered to measure the absolute abundance of every unique TCRbeta CDR3 rearrangement. Productive Simpson clonality was computed per sample as the square root of Simpson's diversity index over productive rearrangements. TCRdb's version of the immuneACCESS table is confined to in-frame rearrangements and falls short of the full clone set. An unresolved V gene accounts for under half of the shortfall where checked; the remainder is of unknown origin. D and trimming were read from the DNA, whereas the V and J calls and clone size are those reported in that table. For this sample there are about 350,000 clones; approximately 91% appear just once. The ten largest clones take up approximately 1% of the sample.

Enrolling through a virtual design, the prospective study's participants ranged in age from roughly 18 to 89 years and lived across roughly 24 United States geographic areas. Cohort assignment in the prospective study relied on participant-reported clinical history from a screening survey and a study questionnaire. Exposed participants had been in contact, within 2 weeks of entering the study, with a person who had a PCR-confirmed or clinician-diagnosed case of COVID-19. In the prospective study, whole blood, serum and a nasopharyngeal or oropharyngeal swab were collected from each participant by mobile phlebotomists. Prospective study participants could optionally give additional blood draws and questionnaires over a 2-month period. Before DNA extraction, blood samples from the prospective study were shipped at room temperature or frozen.

Input material: PBMCs or T cells enriched from blood (not recorded which). The TCR sequence derives from a woman in her twenties or thirties who had been exposed to COVID-19. Recombination joined TRBV10-1 with TRBJ2-2, and TRBD2 aligns with 7 junction nucleotides. The DNA sequence is as follows: TGCGCCAGCGGGGAGGGAAGGGGCACCGGGGAGCTGTTTTTT. This yields the protein CASGEGRGTGELFF.